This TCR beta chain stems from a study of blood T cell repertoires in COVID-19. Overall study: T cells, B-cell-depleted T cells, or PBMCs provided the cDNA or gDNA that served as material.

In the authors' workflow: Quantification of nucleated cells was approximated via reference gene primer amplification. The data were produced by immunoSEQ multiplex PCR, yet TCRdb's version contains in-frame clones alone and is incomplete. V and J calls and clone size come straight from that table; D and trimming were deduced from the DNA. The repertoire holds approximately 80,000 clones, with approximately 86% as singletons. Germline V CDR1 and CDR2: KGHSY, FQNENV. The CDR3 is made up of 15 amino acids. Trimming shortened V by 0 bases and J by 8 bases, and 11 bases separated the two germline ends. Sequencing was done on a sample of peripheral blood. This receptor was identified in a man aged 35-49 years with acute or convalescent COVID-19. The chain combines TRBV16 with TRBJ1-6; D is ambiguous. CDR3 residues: CASSQSFGEHSPLHF. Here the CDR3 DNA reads TGTGCCAGCAGCCAATCATTCGGGGAGCATTCACCCCTCCACTTT.